One T cell receptor beta chain is described in this entry. Trimming removed 2 bases at V and 8 bases at J, with 18 bases between. This CDR3 comprises 15 residues. Germline V lookup: CDR1 SGHRS, CDR2 YFSETQ. The data were taken from a study of blood T cell repertoires in COVID-19. The overall study: COVID-19 samples from acute and convalescent phases originated in the United States, Italy and Spain. T cells, B-cell-depleted T cells, or PBMCs supplied cDNA or gDNA.

In the original processing: Nucleated cell number was recorded as an estimate derived from reference gene primer amplification. Here immunoSEQ multiplex PCR was the method, and the copy in TCRdb shows in-frame clones only, minus some. V and J calls and clone size are copied from that table; D and trimming were computed from the DNA. Altogether tens of thousands of clones are present, more than 70% being singletons, with the ten largest covering approximately 30%. Material: peripheral blood. The origin of this receptor is a human donor with active COVID-19. The donor label of this sample is uncertain. The chain is built from TRBV5-1 and TRBJ2-3; tentatively, D is TRBD2 (6 bases). CDR3 sequence reads: CASSFTSSGSGTQYF. The CDR3 region has the DNA TGCGCCAGCAGCTTTACATCCTCCGGGAGCGGTACGCAGTATTTT.